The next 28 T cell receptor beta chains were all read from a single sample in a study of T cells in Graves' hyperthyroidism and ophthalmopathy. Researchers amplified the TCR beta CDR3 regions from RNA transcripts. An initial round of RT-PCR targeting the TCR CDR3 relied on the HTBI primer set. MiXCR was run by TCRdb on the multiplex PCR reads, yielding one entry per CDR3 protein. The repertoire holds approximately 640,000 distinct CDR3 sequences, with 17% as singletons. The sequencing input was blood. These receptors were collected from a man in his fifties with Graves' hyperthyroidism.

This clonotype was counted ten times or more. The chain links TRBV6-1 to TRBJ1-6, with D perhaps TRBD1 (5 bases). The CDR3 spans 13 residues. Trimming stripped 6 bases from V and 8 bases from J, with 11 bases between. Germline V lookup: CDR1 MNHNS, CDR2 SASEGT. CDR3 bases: TGTGCCAGCAGAGCCCCGGGGGATTCACCCCTCCACTTT. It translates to CASRAPGDSPLHF.

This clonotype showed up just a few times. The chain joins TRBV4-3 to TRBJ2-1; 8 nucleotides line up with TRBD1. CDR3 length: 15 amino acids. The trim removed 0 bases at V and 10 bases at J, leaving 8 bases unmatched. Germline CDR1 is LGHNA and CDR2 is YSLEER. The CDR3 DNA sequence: TGCGCCAGCAGCCAAGAGCTCGGACAGGGTATGGAGCAGTTCTTC. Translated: CASSQELGQGMEQFF.

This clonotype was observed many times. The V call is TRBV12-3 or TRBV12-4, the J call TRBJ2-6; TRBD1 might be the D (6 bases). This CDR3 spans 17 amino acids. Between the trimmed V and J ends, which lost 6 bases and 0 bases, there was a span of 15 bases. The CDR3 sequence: CASRHQGHLSGANVLTF. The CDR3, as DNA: TGTGCCAGCAGACATCAGGGACACCTCTCTGGGGCCAACGTCCTGACTTTC.

The CDR3 protein is CASSLVGWTPREQYF. CDR3 coding DNA: TGTGCCAGCAGCTTGGTAGGATGGACCCCCCGCGAGCAGTACTTC. This chain joins TRBV5-4 and TRBJ2-7; D uncertain. Germline assignment: CDR1 SGHNT and CDR2 YYREEE (reference sequence). Trimming stripped 0 bases from V and 6 bases from J, with 16 bases between. The CDR3 extends over 15 amino acids.

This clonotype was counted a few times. The CDR3 DNA reads as TGTGCCAGTAGTACGAGGACCACGGGGGTGAACAATGAGCAGTTCTTC. Its protein is CASSTRTTGVNNEQFF. The chain couples TRBV19 to TRBJ2-1, with D possibly TRBD2 on 6 matching bases. The ends were cut back, 4 bases at V and 5 bases at J, with 18 bases in the middle. The CDR3 is 16 amino acids. The germline V gene has CDR1 LNHDA and CDR2 SQIVND (reference sequence).

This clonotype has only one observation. The DNA of the CDR3 is TGTGCCAGCAGCCCCCGCCGGGGCCGGTCCCAAGAGACCCAGTACTTC. This encodes CASSPRRGRSQETQYF. The V call is TRBV5-4, the J call TRBJ2-5; D assignment may be TRBD1 or TRBD2 (5 bases each). The CDR3 totals 16 residues. Per the germline V gene, CDR1 is SGHNT and CDR2 is YYREEE (reference sequence). Trimming took 4 bases from V and 1 from J, leaving 17 bases between them.

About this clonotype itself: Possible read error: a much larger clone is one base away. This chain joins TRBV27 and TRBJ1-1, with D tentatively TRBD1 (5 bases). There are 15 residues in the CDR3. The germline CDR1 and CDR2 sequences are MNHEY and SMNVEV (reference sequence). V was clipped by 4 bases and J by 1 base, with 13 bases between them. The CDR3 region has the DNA TGTGCCAGCAGTTCAGGGTACGGACGGAACACTGAAGCTTTCTTT. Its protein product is CASSSGYGRNTEAFF.

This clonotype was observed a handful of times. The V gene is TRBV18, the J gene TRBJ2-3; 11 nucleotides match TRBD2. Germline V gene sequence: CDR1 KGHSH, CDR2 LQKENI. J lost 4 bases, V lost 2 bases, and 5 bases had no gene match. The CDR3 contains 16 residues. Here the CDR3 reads CASSPTSGSPSDTQYF. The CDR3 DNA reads TGTGCCAGCTCACCAACTAGCGGGAGTCCTTCAGATACGCAGTATTTT.

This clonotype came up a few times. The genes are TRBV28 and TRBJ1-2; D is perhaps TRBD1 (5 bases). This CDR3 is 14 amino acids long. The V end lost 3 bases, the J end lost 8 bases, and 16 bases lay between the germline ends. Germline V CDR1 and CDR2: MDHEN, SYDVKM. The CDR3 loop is CASSFGKSDSGYTF. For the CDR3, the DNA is TGTGCCAGCAGTTTTGGAAAATCCGACAGCGGCTACACCTTC.

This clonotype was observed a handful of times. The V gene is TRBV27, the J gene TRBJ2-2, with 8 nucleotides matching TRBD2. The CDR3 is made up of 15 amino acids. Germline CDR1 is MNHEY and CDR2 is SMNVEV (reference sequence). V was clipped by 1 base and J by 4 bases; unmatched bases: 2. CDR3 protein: CASSLYGRATGELFF. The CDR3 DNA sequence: TGTGCCAGCAGTTTATACGGGAGGGCCACCGGGGAGCTGTTTTTT.

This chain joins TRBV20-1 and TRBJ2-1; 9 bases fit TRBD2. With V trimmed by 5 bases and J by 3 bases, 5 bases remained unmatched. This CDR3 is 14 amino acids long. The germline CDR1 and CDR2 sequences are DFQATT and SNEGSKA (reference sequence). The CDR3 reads CSAPPSGIYNEQFF. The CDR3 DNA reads TGCAGTGCTCCCCCTAGCGGGATCTACAATGAGCAGTTCTTC.

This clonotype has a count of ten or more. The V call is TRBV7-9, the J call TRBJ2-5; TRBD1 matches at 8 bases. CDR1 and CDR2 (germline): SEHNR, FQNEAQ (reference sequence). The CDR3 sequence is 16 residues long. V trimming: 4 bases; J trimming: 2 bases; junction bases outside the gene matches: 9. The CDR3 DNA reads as TGTGCCAGCAGCTCGTCCGGGACAGGCGGTCAAGAGACCCAGTACTTC. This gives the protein CASSSSGTGGQETQYF.

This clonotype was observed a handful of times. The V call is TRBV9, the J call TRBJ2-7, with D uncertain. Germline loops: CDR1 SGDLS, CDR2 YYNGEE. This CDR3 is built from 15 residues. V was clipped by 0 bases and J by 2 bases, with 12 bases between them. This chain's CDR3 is CASSVDYGPAYEQYF. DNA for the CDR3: TGTGCCAGCAGCGTAGATTATGGCCCAGCCTACGAGCAGTACTTC.

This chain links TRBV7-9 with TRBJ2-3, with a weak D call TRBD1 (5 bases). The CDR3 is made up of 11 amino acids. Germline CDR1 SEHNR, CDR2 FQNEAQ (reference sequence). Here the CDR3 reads CGGELTDTQYF. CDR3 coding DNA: TGTGGGGGCGAATTAACAGATACGCAGTATTTT.

In DNA, the CDR3 is TGTGCCAGCAGTTGGACTAGCGGGAGGACCAATGAGCAGTTCTTC. Translating gives CASSWTSGRTNEQFF. This chain connects TRBV12-3 or TRBV12-4 to TRBJ2-1; TRBD2 matches at 14 bases. V was pared by 4 bases and J by 6 bases, with 2 bases of the junction left unmatched. The CDR3 sequence is 15 residues long.

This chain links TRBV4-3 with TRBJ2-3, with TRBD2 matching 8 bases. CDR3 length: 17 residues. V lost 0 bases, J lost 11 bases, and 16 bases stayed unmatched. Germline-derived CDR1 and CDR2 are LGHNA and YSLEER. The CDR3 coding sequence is TGCGCCAGCAGCCAAGATCTAGCTAGCGGGTCCCTCCCGGTGCAGTATTTT. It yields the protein CASSQDLASGSLPVQYF.

CDR3 nucleotide sequence: TGTGCCAGCAGTTTAGGTTCGGGATCGAACGAGCAGTACTTC. This translates into CASSLGSGSNEQYF. The J gene is TRBJ2-7, the V gene TRBV28, with D possibly being TRBD2 (5 bases). From germline, CDR1 is MDHEN and CDR2 SYDVKM. Trimming removed 2 bases from V and 5 bases from J, with 13 bases in between. The CDR3 spans 14 residues.

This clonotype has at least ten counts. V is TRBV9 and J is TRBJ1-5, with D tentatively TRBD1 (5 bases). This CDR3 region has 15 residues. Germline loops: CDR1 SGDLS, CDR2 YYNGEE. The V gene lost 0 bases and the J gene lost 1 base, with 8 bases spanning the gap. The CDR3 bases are TGTGCCAGCAGCGTAGCGGGGACGAGCAATCAGCCCCAGCATTTT. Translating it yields CASSVAGTSNQPQHF. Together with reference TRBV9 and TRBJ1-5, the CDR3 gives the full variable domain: DSGVTQTPKHLITATGQRVTLRCSPRSGDLSVYWYQQSLDQGLQFLIQYYNGEERAKGNILERFSAQQFPDLHSELNLSSLELGDSALYFCASSVAGTSNQPQHFGDGTRLSIL.

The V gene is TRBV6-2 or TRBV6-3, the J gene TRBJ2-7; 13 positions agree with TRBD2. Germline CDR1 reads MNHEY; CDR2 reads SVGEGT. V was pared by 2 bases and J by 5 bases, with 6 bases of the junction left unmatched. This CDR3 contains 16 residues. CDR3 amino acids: CASSYARTSGSHEQYF. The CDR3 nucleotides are TGTGCCAGCAGTTACGCCCGGACTAGCGGGAGCCACGAGCAGTACTTC.

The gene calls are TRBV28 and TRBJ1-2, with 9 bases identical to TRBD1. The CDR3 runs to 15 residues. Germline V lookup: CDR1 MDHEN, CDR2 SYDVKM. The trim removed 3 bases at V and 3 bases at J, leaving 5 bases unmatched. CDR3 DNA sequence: TGTGCCAGCAGTTTGGGGGACAGGGAGTACTATGGCTACACCTTC. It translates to CASSLGDREYYGYTF.

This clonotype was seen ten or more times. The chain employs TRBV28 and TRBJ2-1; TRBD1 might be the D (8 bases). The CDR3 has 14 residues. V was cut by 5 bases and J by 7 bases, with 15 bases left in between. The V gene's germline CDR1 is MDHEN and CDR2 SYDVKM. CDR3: CASSLYRGGNEQFF. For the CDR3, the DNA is TGTGCCAGCAGTCTTTACAGGGGGGGGAATGAGCAGTTCTTC.

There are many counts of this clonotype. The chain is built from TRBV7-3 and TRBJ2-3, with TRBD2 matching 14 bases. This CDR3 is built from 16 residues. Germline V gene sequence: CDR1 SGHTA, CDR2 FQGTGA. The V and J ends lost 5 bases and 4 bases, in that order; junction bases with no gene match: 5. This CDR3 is CASSPGLAGGSDTQYF. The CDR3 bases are TGTGCCAGCAGCCCCGGACTAGCGGGAGGTTCAGATACGCAGTATTTT.

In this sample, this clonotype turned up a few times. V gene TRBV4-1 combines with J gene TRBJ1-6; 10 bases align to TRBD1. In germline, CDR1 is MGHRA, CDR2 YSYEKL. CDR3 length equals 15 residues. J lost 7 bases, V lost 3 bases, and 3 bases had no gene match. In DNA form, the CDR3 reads TGCGCCAGCAGCCACGGACAGGGGGGGAATTCACCCCTCCACTTT. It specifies CASSHGQGGNSPLHF.

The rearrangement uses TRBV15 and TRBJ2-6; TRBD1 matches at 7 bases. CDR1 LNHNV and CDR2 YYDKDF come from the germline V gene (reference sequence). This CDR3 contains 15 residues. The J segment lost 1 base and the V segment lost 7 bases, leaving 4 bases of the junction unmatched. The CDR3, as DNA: TGTGCCACCACTAGACAGGGATCTGGGGCCAACGTCCTGACTTTC. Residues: CATTRQGSGANVLTF.

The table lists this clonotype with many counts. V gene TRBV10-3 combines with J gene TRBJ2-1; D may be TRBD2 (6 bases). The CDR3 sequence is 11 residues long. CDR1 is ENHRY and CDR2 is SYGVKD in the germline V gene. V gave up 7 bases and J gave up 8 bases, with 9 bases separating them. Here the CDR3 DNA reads TGTGCCATCAAGGAGGGAGATGAGCAGTTCTTC. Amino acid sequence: CAIKEGDEQFF.

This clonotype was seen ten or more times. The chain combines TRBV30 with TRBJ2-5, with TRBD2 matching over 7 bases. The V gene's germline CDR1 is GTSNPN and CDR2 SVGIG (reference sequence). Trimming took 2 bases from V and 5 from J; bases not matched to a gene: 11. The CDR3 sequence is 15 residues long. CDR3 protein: CAWSSATGGSETQYF. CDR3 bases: TGTGCCTGGAGTAGCGCGACGGGGGGTTCGGAGACCCAGTACTTC.

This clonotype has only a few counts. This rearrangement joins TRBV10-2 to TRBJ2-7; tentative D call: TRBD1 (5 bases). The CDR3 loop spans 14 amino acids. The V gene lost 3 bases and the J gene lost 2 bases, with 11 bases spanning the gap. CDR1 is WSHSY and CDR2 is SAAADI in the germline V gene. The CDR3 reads CASSDGHDAYEQYF. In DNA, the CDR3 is TGCGCCAGCAGTGATGGACACGATGCCTACGAGCAGTACTTC.

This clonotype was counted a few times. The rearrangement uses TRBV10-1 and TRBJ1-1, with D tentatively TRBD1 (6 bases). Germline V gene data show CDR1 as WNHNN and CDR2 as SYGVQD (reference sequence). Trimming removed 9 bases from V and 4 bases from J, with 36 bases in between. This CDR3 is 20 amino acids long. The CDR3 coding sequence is TGCGCCAGTTCTTCCCCCCCAAGCTTGGGCAGGGGCGCAGGAAGCACTGAAGCTTTCTTT. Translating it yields CASSSPPSLGRGAGSTEAFF.